The 3 T cell receptor beta chains listed next were all sequenced from one sample in a study of shared clonotypes between healthy human individuals. Produced via immunoSEQ multiplex PCR; TCRdb's table is partial and in-frame only. In the table there are over a million clones, approximately 97% of which are singletons. Source material: naive CD4+ T cells sorted from blood. Noted subset: CD45RA+ positively selected. These receptors came from a man aged 25 to 45 in good health.

In its sample, this clone was seen once. J is TRBJ1-5 and V is TRBV7-2, with D maybe TRBD1 (6 bases). The CDR3 is 16 residues long. V was pared by 0 bases and J by 6 bases, with 15 bases between. The germline V gene has CDR1 SGHTA and CDR2 FQGNSA. The CDR3 spells CASSLAFAGAGQPQHF. The CDR3, as DNA: TGTGCCAGCAGCTTAGCGTTCGCGGGGGCGGGTCAGCCCCAGCATTTT.

The chain combines TRBV6-1 with TRBJ1-2, with D tentatively TRBD1 (6 bases). The germline CDR1 and CDR2 sequences are MNHNS and SASEGT. This CDR3 is built from 15 residues. Trimming removed 3 bases at V and 5 bases at J, with 16 bases between. CDR3 bases: TGTGCCAGCAGTGACCCCCCGGGAGGGGGATATGGCTACACCTTC. Encoded protein: CASSDPPGGGYGYTF.

The V call is TRBV19, the J call TRBJ2-3, with D possibly TRBD2 on 6 matching bases. The CDR3 totals 14 residues. Trimming removed 6 bases at V and 3 bases at J, with 13 bases between. The germline gives CDR1 LNHDA, CDR2 SQIVND (reference sequence). The CDR3 coding sequence is TGTGCCAGTAGGAGGACGACTAGTACAGATACGCAGTATTTT. Translation gives CASRRTTSTDTQYF.